The rows below give T cell receptor beta chains drawn from one sample of a study of T and B cells in COVID-19 patients. TCRdb reprocessed the multiplex PCR reads with MiXCR, giving one entry per CDR3 protein. The sample shows about 14,000 distinct CDR3 sequences, roughly 27% of them seen only once. The sequenced sample consisted of blood. These receptor sequences come from a human donor who had recovered from COVID-19. Both conserved end residues are part of each CDR3. A D gene is named only where the DNA matches it firmly. Size values are once, few and many counts, or a class for expanded clones, and some rows have none.

J gene,D gene,clone size,V gene,CDR3 DNA,CDR3 protein
TRBJ2-1,.,.,TRBV20-1,TGCAGTGCCCCGAATGGAGAATACCCGTCCGATGAGCAGTTCTTC,CSAPNGEYPSDEQFF
TRBJ1-5,.,few,TRBV5-6,TGTGCCAGCACCAAAAGGGGGGGGAATCAGCCCCAGCATTTT,CASTKRGGNQPQHF
TRBJ1-4,.,few,TRBV7-9,TGTGCCAGCAGCTTCAGGACACCCTCTGGTAATGAAAAACTGTTTTTT,CASSFRTPSGNEKLFF
TRBJ1-1,.,few,TRBV19,TGTGCCAGTAGTACTCCAGGGACTGGGGGCACTGAAGCTTTCTTT,CASSTPGTGGTEAFF
TRBJ2-7,TRBD1,many,TRBV6-1,TGTGCCAGCCTTCGCGACAGGGTCCACGAGCAGTACTTC,CASLRDRVHEQYF
TRBJ2-1,TRBD2,.,TRBV7-9,TGTGCCAGCAGCTCGTCCAGGACTAGTTACACTGAGCAGTTCTTC,CASSSSRTSYTEQFF
TRBJ1-2,.,.,TRBV21-1,TGTGCCAGCAGCGCTCAAAGACAGGGTCCTATGGCGTATGGCTACACCTTC,CASSAQRQGPMAYGYTF
TRBJ2-1,.,.,TRBV6-1,TGTGCCAGCAGTTACGCGGGACATCCTTCCTACAATGAGCAGTTCTTC,CASSYAGHPSYNEQFF
TRBJ2-1,TRBD2,.,TRBV6-1,TGTGCCAGCATTGCGGGGGGCGGGAGGGTTTATGAGCAGTTCTTC,CASIAGGGRVYEQFF
TRBJ1-2,TRBD1,.,TRBV6-5,TGTGCCAGCAGTTCCGTGACCGGGACAGGGTTATATGGCTACACCTTC,CASSSVTGTGLYGYTF
TRBJ2-1,.,many,TRBV13,TGTGCCAGCAGCTTAGAGTTGCCGGGCAATGAGCAGTTCTTC,CASSLELPGNEQFF
TRBJ2-1,TRBD2,medium-sized,TRBV6-5,TGTGCCAGCAAAGGACTAGCGGGAACAGGGACCTACAATGAGCAGTTCTTC,CASKGLAGTGTYNEQFF
TRBJ2-2,.,medium-sized,TRBV30,TGTGCCTGGAGTCTCACCGGGACCGCCGGGGAGCTGTTTTTT,CAWSLTGTAGELFF
TRBJ1-4,TRBD1,.,TRBV7-2,TGTGCCAGCAGCTTAGCTATGAGGACAGGGGCGAGTATTGCAACTAATGAAAAACTGTTTTTT,CASSLAMRTGASIATNEKLFF
TRBJ2-7,.,medium-sized,TRBV6-5,TGTGCCAGCAGTTTGACTTCCGGTAGCTCCTACGAGCAGTACTTC,CASSLTSGSSYEQYF
TRBJ2-7,.,few,TRBV7-6,TGTGCCAGCAGCTTGGGGACGGGCGAGCAGTACTTC,CASSLGTGEQYF
TRBJ2-7,TRBD1,medium-sized,TRBV18,TGTGCCAGCTCACCCCGGGACAGGGACGAGCAGTACTTC,CASSPRDRDEQYF
TRBJ1-5,.,.,TRBV21-1,TGTGCCAGCAGCCTCCCGGGACAGGAGGGCAATCAGCCCCAGCATTTT,CASSLPGQEGNQPQHF
TRBJ2-3,TRBD1,medium-sized,TRBV27,TGTGCCAGCAGTAACACAGGGGGGCTGGTAGATACGCAGTATTTT,CASSNTGGLVDTQYF
TRBJ1-6,.,many,TRBV5-5,TGTGCCAGCAGCTACAGGGTGGGTGGTAATTCACCCCTCCACTTT,CASSYRVGGNSPLHF
TRBJ2-3,.,.,TRBV24-1,TGTGCCACCAGTGACCCGTTCAGGGACTCCACAGATACGCAGTATTTT,CATSDPFRDSTDTQYF
TRBJ1-2,.,few,TRBV18,TGTGCCAGCTCACCACCGGCCGGGGAGGCCTATGGCTACACCTTC,CASSPPAGEAYGYTF
TRBJ2-7,.,.,TRBV10-1,TGCGCCAGCGGCAGAGAACCCGCCTGTTTTTTCTACGAGCAGTACTTC,CASGREPACFFYEQYF
TRBJ2-5,.,few,TRBV7-9,TGTGCCAGCAGCTCCAGCGGCGGGGTCGAGACCCAGTACTTC,CASSSSGGVETQYF
TRBJ2-3,TRBD2,.,TRBV2,TGTGCCAGCTATGCGGGGGGCACAGATACGCAGTATTTT,CASYAGGTDTQYF